This TCR beta chain was found in a study of blood T cell repertoires in COVID-19. Researchers sorted participants into cohorts using their self-reported clinical history. Recovery meant two consecutive negative NP/OP PCR tests, professional clearance, or resolved symptoms. V was cut by 0 bases and J by 0 bases, with 9 bases left in between. Germline loops: CDR1 LGHNT, CDR2 FRNRAP. The CDR3 has 16 residues. Study processing details: The authors estimated nucleated cell counts from reference gene primer amplification. This table comes from immunoSEQ multiplex PCR, and its TCRdb copy is limited to in-frame clones, with some not included. That table gives V, J and clone size, and the DNA gave D and trimming. The top ten clones hold just over 8% of a sample with some 490,000 clones, approximately 86% of them seen once.

This chain uses TRBV12-5 with TRBJ1-3; D gene ambiguous. Specimen: PBMCs or T cells enriched from blood (not recorded which). The TCR originated in a woman aged 60-75 years who had recovered from COVID-19. The CDR3 loop is CASGLVTSGSGNTIYF. CDR3 in DNA: TGTGCTAGTGGTTTGGTGACTTCCGGCTCTGGAAACACCATATATTTT.